Below, one TCR beta chain is given with its context. This specimen comes from a study of cytomegalovirus exposure and HLA in healthy donors. The germline CDR1 and CDR2 sequences are MNHEY and SVGAGI. CDR3 length: 13 residues. Trimming removed 6 bases at V and 2 bases at J, with 10 bases between. Vbeta (60) and Jbeta (13) primers were used in the PCR. The repertoire was sequenced with immunoSEQ multiplex PCR; TCRdb's copy has only in-frame clones and lacks some. The sample has about 67,000 clones; around 80% are singletons. The clonotype comes from a man aged 40-50 years in good health and CMV-seronegative. The chain recombines TRBV6-5 with TRBJ1-1, with D uncertain. Material for sequencing was PBMCs. CDR3 sequence: CASSQNSNTEAFF. CDR3 nucleotide sequence: TGTGCCAGCAGCCAAAATTCCAACACTGAAGCTTTCTTT.